This T cell receptor (beta chain) was observed in a study of shared clonotypes between healthy human individuals. Broader study findings: A generally larger estimated richness was seen in naive subsets than in memory subsets.

This clone was counted once. No antigen is known for it. The CDR3 covers 14 residues. CDR1 is SNHLY and CDR2 is FYNNEI in the germline V gene. The junction had 7 bases not matched to a gene; V was cut back by 4 bases and J by 5 bases. Libraries were prepared by immunoSEQ multiplex PCR; TCRdb keeps only in-frame clonotypes and omits some of them. This table has about 2 million clones, 90% to 95% appearing once. Donors, without exception, were Caucasian adults residing in Nashville, Tennessee. The sequencing input was naive CD4+ T cells sorted from blood. Subset defined: CD45RA+ positively selected. This chain uses TRBV2 with TRBJ1-2; 7 nucleotides align to TRBD1. The TCR sequence derives from a young man in good health. The CDR3 sequence is CASSVQGGSYGYTF. The CDR3 region has the DNA TGTGCCAGCAGTGTTCAGGGGGGGTCTTATGGCTACACCTTC.